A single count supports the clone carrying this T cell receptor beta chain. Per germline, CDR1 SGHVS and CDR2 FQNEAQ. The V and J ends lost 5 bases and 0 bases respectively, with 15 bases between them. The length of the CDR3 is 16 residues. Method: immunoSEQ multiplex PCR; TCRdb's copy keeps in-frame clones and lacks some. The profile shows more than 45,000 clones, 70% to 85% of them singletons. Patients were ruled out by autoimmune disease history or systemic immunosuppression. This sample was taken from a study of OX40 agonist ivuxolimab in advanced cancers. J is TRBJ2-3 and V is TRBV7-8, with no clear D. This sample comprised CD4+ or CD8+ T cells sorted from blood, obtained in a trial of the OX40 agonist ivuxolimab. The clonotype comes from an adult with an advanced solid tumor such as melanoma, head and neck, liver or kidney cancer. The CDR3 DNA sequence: TGTGCCAGCAGCCCAGTCCCGTCCGGGAGCACAGATACGCAGTATTTT. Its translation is CASSPVPSGSTDTQYF. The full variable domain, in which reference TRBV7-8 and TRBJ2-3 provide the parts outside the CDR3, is GAGVSQSPRYKVAKRGQDVALRCDPISGHVSLFWYQQALGQGPEFLTYFQNEAQLDKSGLPSDRFFAERPEGSVSTLKIQRTQQEDSAVYLCASSPVPSGSTDTQYFGPGTRLTVL.